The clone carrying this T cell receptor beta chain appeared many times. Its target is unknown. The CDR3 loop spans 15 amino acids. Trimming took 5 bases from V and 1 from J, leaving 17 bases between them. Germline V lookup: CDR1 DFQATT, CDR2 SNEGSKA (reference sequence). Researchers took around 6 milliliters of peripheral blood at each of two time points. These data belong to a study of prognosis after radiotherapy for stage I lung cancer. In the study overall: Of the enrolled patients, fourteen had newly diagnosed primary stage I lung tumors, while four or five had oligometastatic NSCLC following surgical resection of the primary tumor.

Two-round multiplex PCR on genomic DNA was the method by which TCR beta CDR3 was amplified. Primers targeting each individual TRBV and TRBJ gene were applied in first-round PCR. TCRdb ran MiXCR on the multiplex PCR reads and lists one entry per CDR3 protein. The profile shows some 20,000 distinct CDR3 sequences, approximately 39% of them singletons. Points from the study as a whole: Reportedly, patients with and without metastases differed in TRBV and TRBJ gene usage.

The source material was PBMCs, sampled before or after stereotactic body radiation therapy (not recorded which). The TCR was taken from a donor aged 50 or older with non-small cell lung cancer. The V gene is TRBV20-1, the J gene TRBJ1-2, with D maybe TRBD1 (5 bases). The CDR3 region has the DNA TGCAGTGCTTTCCTAGACAGCCTCTTTAACTATGGCTACACCTTC. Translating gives CSAFLDSLFNYGYTF.